The entry below describes one TCR beta chain. This sample was included in a study of control samples from healthy donors and cancer patients. The CDR3 is made up of 12 amino acids. Trimming took off 5 bases at V and 5 bases at J, with 12 bases between the two ends. Germline V gives CDR1 GTSNPN, CDR2 SVGIG (reference sequence). Only in-frame clones appear in the TCRdb table, and some are missing; sequencing was by immunoSEQ multiplex PCR. The sample carries approximately 150,000 clones, 88% recorded once. The chain joins TRBV30 to TRBJ1-1; possible D gene TRBD1, 6 bases. Sequencing used blood. This receptor was identified in a man between 18 and 29 years old in good health. The CDR3, as DNA: TGTGCCTGGGGACAGATCTTGACTGAAGCTTTCTTT. Its translation is CAWGQILTEAFF.